This T cell receptor beta chain stems from a study of T cells in Graves' hyperthyroidism and ophthalmopathy. Deletions cut 6 bases from V and 3 bases from J, with 24 bases between. The CDR3 runs to 17 residues. CDR1 and CDR2 (germline): LGHNA, YNFKEQ. Those with hyperthyroidism were 18 to 65 years old, newly diagnosed, and ill for under 2 months. TCR beta CDR3 sequences were amplified from RNA transcripts. A set of HTBI primers served as the primers for a first-round RT-PCR of the TCR CDR3. Each CDR3 protein is one row after TCRdb ran MiXCR on the multiplex PCR reads. The sample holds 89,000 or so distinct CDR3 sequences; roughly 40% are singletons and the top ten take around 9.6%. This clonotype has at least ten counts.

The chain employs TRBV4-2 and TRBJ2-7; tentative D call: TRBD1 (6 bases). The sequencing input was peripheral blood or thyroid tissue (not recorded which). The origin of this receptor is a woman aged 25 to 39 with Graves' hyperthyroidism. In DNA form, the CDR3 reads TGTGCCAGCAGTCCAAACCAAGTCGGGACACGTGGCTACGAGCAGTACTTC. It specifies CASSPNQVGTRGYEQYF.